These 30 T cell receptor beta chains were all obtained from the same sample, sequenced in a study of T cell responses to AZD1222 COVID-19 vaccine. Only in-frame clones appear in the TCRdb table, and some are missing; sequencing was by immunoSEQ multiplex PCR. The data show roughly 150,000 clones, more than 75% seen once. Material: peripheral blood, obtained on day 0 of AZD1222 vaccination. These receptors originate from an adult in good health.

The genes are TRBV28 and TRBJ2-2; maybe TRBD1 (5 bases). Trimming shortened V by 2 bases and J by 7 bases, and 14 bases separated the two germline ends. The CDR3 length is 15 residues. Per the germline V gene, CDR1 is MDHEN and CDR2 is SYDVKM. This CDR3 is CASSLAGSYSGELFF. The CDR3 region has the DNA TGTGCCAGCAGTTTAGCAGGGTCCTACAGCGGGGAGCTGTTTTTT.

This sequence joins TRBV13 and TRBJ2-7; no reliable D call. CDR3 length: 14 amino acids. Trimming shortened V by 0 bases and J by 4 bases, and 10 bases separated the two germline ends. Germline CDR1 and CDR2: PRHDT and FYEKMQ (reference sequence). The CDR3 sequence: CASSLGVDFYEQYF. The CDR3 DNA sequence: TGTGCCAGCAGCTTAGGAGTGGATTTTTACGAGCAGTACTTC.

The CDR3 DNA reads as TGTGCCAGCACCCTCCGGGACGGAGCCTACGAGCAGTACTTC. Encoded protein: CASTLRDGAYEQYF. The gene calls are TRBV27 and TRBJ2-7; D could derive from TRBD1 or TRBD2 (5 bases each). With 7 bases removed from V and 2 bases from J, the gap between germline ends came to 15 bases. The CDR3 length is 14 residues. Germline V CDR1 and CDR2: MNHEY, SMNVEV (reference sequence).

This clone was observed a few times. The V gene is TRBV10-1, the J gene TRBJ2-7, with D uncertain. This CDR3 contains 15 residues. CDR1 is WNHNN, CDR2 SYGVQD, per germline (reference sequence). V shed 0 bases and J shed 6 bases, with 15 bases lying between them. This chain's CDR3 is CASSESSPPGREQYF. The CDR3 nucleotides read TGCGCCAGCAGTGAGTCCAGCCCCCCCGGTCGCGAGCAGTACTTC.

The CDR3 reads CASSPGQGARGNQPQHF. The CDR3 bases are TGTGCCAGCAGTCCCGGACAGGGGGCAAGAGGTAATCAGCCCCAGCATTTT. The chain links TRBV27 to TRBJ1-5, with 11 bases that match TRBD1. Trimming cost V 5 bases and J 4 bases; bases outside gene matches: 10. The CDR3 is 17 amino acids. Germline V lookup: CDR1 MNHEY, CDR2 SMNVEV (reference sequence).

This chain uses TRBV6-2 or TRBV6-3 with TRBJ2-7; 7 nucleotides line up with TRBD1. V was clipped by 2 bases and J by 4 bases; unmatched bases: 2. From germline, CDR1 is MNHEY and CDR2 SVGEGT. This CDR3 spans 13 amino acids. In nucleotides, the CDR3 is TGTGCCAGCAGTTACAGGGGGCGGTACGAGCAGTACTTC. Its translation is CASSYRGRYEQYF.

This chain uses TRBV6-4 with TRBJ1-5; perhaps TRBD1 as D (5 bases). V was clipped by 6 bases and J by 4 bases, with 10 bases between them. Germline CDR1 and CDR2: MRHNA and SNTAGT. CDR3 length: 13 amino acids. The CDR3 DNA sequence: TGTGCCAGCAGGGGACGCGGTAATCAGCCCCAGCATTTT. Encoded protein: CASRGRGNQPQHF.

This rearrangement joins TRBV5-4 to TRBJ2-5, with 9 bases aligning to TRBD1. Germline CDR1 is SGHNT and CDR2 is YYREEE (reference sequence). CDR3 length equals 16 residues. The V gene end was trimmed by 4 bases and the J gene end by 3 bases; junction bases not matched to a gene: 10. In nucleotides, the CDR3 is TGTGCCAGCAGCGGTAAAGGACAGGGGAGGGAAGAGACCCAGTACTTC. Protein product: CASSGKGQGREETQYF.

About this clone: At one end the junction does not follow the germline gene, possibly because of a read error. The chain carries TRBV27 and TRBJ2-2; D not resolved. The CDR3 consists of 14 residues. In germline, CDR1 is MNHEY, CDR2 SMNVEV (reference sequence). The CDR3 region is CASSLSRNTGELFF. Written as DNA, the CDR3 is TGTGCCAGCAGTCTATCCCGGAACACCGGGGAGCTGTTTTTT.

In this sample, this clone turned up a few times. V gene TRBV3-1 (or the pseudogene TRBV3-2) combines with J gene TRBJ2-7; 8 nucleotides line up with TRBD2. CDR1 and CDR2 (germline): LGHDT, YNNKEL (reference sequence). This CDR3 is built from 16 residues. The J segment lost 5 bases and the V segment lost 1 base, leaving 10 bases of the junction unmatched. The CDR3 sequence is CASSQGIAGNKHEQYF. CDR3 DNA sequence: TGTGCCAGCAGCCAAGGAATAGCGGGGAACAAACACGAGCAGTACTTC.

The rearrangement uses TRBV3-1 (or the pseudogene TRBV3-2) and TRBJ2-7, with 11 bases that match TRBD1. Trimming cost V 0 bases and J 3 bases; bases outside gene matches: 10. The germline CDR1 and CDR2 sequences are LGHDT and YNNKEL (reference sequence). The CDR3 is made up of 18 amino acids. The chain's CDR3 is CASSQDPWAGTGGYEQYF. CDR3 DNA: TGTGCCAGCAGCCAAGACCCGTGGGCCGGGACAGGGGGCTACGAGCAGTACTTC.

The chain couples TRBV7-9 to TRBJ1-4; a possible D gene is TRBD1 (5 bases). The length of the CDR3 is 12 residues. The germline V and J ends were trimmed by 2 bases and 8 bases, with 6 bases remaining between them. Germline V lookup: CDR1 SEHNR, CDR2 FQNEAQ (reference sequence). The CDR3 nucleotides read TGTGCCAGCAGCTTATGGGGCGAAAAACTGTTTTTT. The encoded protein is CASSLWGEKLFF.

The V call is TRBV19, the J call TRBJ1-5; no reliable D call. V gave up 7 bases and J gave up 6 bases, with 13 bases separating them. Germline V CDR1 and CDR2: LNHDA, SQIVND (reference sequence). The CDR3 runs 13 residues. The CDR3 nucleotides are TGTGCCAGTAATTCGGGGAGAGGTCAGCCCCAGCATTTT. Translated: CASNSGRGQPQHF. Using reference TRBV19 and TRBJ1-5 for the parts outside the CDR3, the full variable domain is DGGITQSPKYLFRKEGQNVTLSCEQNLNHDAMYWYRQDPGQGLRLIYYSQIVNDFQKGDIAEGYSVSREKKESFPLTVTSAQKNPTAFYLCASNSGRGQPQHFGDGTRLSIL.

The chain is built from TRBV28 and TRBJ2-2, with D possibly TRBD2 on 5 matching bases. From germline, CDR1 is MDHEN and CDR2 SYDVKM. V was shortened by 8 bases and J by 0 bases, with 10 bases between the two germline ends. CDR3 size: 14 residues. This chain's CDR3 is CASRPRANTGELFF. In nucleotides, the CDR3 is TGTGCCAGCCGTCCGAGGGCGAACACCGGGGAGCTGTTTTTT.

V and J are TRBV11-3 and TRBJ2-1; no clear D. Per germline, CDR1 SGHNT and CDR2 YENEEA. V was pared by 5 bases and J by 11 bases, with 13 bases between. The length of the CDR3 is 12 residues. CDR3 sequence reads: CASSANIHQQFF. CDR3 in DNA: TGTGCCAGCAGCGCCAATATCCACCAGCAGTTCTTC.

The chain links TRBV28 to TRBJ1-5; unclear D gene. This CDR3 has 14 residues. Germline V lookup: CDR1 MDHEN, CDR2 SYDVKM. V lost 4 bases and J lost 1, with 8 bases in between. CDR3 region: CASSSSISNQPQHF. The CDR3 DNA reads TGTGCCAGCAGTTCGTCGATAAGCAATCAGCCCCAGCATTTT.

This chain joins TRBV27 and TRBJ2-1; D possibly corresponds to TRBD2 (6 bases). This CDR3 comprises 14 residues. Germline CDR1 MNHEY, CDR2 SMNVEV (reference sequence). The V end lost 3 bases, the J end lost 4 bases, and 10 bases lay between the germline ends. CDR3 DNA sequence: TGTGCCAGCAGTTTGTCTAGCGTATACAATGAGCAGTTCTTC. This sequence encodes CASSLSSVYNEQFF.

The rearrangement uses TRBV7-9 and TRBJ1-2; unclear D gene. This CDR3 is built from 12 residues. Between the trimmed V and J ends, which lost 4 bases and 14 bases, there was a span of 17 bases. Per germline, CDR1 SEHNR and CDR2 FQNEAQ (reference sequence). CDR3 loop: CASSYGETVRTF. DNA of the CDR3: TGTGCCAGCAGCTACGGAGAAACAGTTCGAACCTTC.

This chain links TRBV7-6 with TRBJ2-5, with D perhaps TRBD1 (6 bases). Per germline, CDR1 SGHVS and CDR2 FNYEAQ. Trimming removed 1 base at V and 4 bases at J, with 19 bases between. The CDR3 is made up of 17 amino acids. CDR3 nucleotides: TGTGCCAGCAGCTTAGGGCAGGGGAACCCCGGGCGAGAGACCCAGTACTTC. This gives the protein CASSLGQGNPGRETQYF.

Here the CDR3 reads CASSPLAGPYNEQFF. CDR3 nucleotide sequence: TGTGCCAGCAGTCCGTTAGCGGGACCTTACAATGAGCAGTTCTTC. The V call is TRBV28, the J call TRBJ2-1; TRBD2 matches 8 bases. The germline gives CDR1 MDHEN, CDR2 SYDVKM. The CDR3 runs 15 residues. V shed 5 bases, J shed 4 bases, and the junction held 7 bases outside the gene matches.

The chain is built from TRBV4-2 and TRBJ2-7; D is perhaps TRBD1 (5 bases). Trimming took off 0 bases at V and 4 bases at J, with 22 bases between the two ends. CDR3 length: 18 amino acids. Germline V gives CDR1 LGHNA, CDR2 YNFKEQ. CDR3 protein: CASSQDITGFRILYEQYF. The CDR3 DNA reads as TGTGCCAGCAGCCAAGATATCACAGGTTTTCGGATTTTATACGAGCAGTACTTC.

This chain connects TRBV2 to TRBJ2-3; 9 bases line up with TRBD2. The germline gives CDR1 SNHLY, CDR2 FYNNEI. The CDR3 spans 16 residues. The V and J ends lost 8 bases and 4 bases, in that order; junction bases with no gene match: 13. The CDR3 DNA reads as TGTGCCAGCCCCCCTTCCGGGACTAGCCCCCCAGATACGCAGTATTTT. Its translation is CASPPSGTSPPDTQYF.

The V gene is TRBV4-3, the J gene TRBJ2-2, with 8 nucleotides matching TRBD2. CDR3 size: 16 residues. V lost 1 base to trimming and J lost 6 bases; unmatched junction nucleotides: 7. CDR1 and CDR2 (germline): LGHNA, YSLEER. The CDR3: CASSQAGPGGAGELFF. The CDR3, as DNA: TGCGCCAGCAGCCAAGCCGGTCCGGGAGGGGCCGGGGAGCTGTTTTTT.

This clone showed up just once. The chain joins TRBV15 to TRBJ1-2, with TRBD1 matching over 7 bases. The ends lost 1 base at V and 3 bases at J; junction bases unmatched: 5. From germline, CDR1 is LNHNV and CDR2 YYDKDF (reference sequence). This CDR3 contains 15 residues. CDR3 nucleotide sequence: TGTGCCACCAGCAGAGTGACAGGGACCTACTATGGCTACACCTTC. Protein sequence: CATSRVTGTYYGYTF.

Comment on this clone: In the same sample, other DNA sequences code for this CDR3. This chain uses TRBV6-5 with TRBJ2-5, with 7 nucleotides matching TRBD2. The CDR3 is 13 residues long. The germline V gene has CDR1 MNHEY and CDR2 SVGAGI. J lost 5 bases, V lost 0 bases, and 0 bases had no gene match. For the CDR3, the DNA is TGTGCCAGCAGTTACTCGGGAGGGGAGACCCAGTACTTC. Protein sequence: CASSYSGGETQYF.

The J gene is TRBJ2-3, the V gene TRBV27; the D gene is possibly TRBD1 (6 bases). Germline loops: CDR1 MNHEY, CDR2 SMNVEV (reference sequence). Trimming took off 10 bases at V and 4 bases at J, with 15 bases between the two ends. The CDR3 loop spans 13 amino acids. The DNA for the CDR3 is TGTGCCATAGGAAGGGGGACCGCAGATACGCAGTATTTT. This codes for CAIGRGTADTQYF.

The rearrangement uses TRBV28 and TRBJ2-7; 7 nucleotides line up with TRBD2. The J segment lost 9 bases and the V segment lost 6 bases, leaving 11 bases of the junction unmatched. Germline V gene lookup returns CDR1 MDHEN and CDR2 SYDVKM. The CDR3 length is 13 residues. The CDR3 loop reads CASSPSGRYGQYF. For the CDR3, the DNA is TGTGCCAGCAGCCCTTCCGGGAGGTATGGGCAGTACTTC.

J is TRBJ1-2 and V is TRBV4-3; maybe TRBD1 (5 bases). This CDR3 comprises 17 residues. Trimming took off 1 base at V and 0 bases at J, with 15 bases between the two ends. Germline CDR1 LGHNA, CDR2 YSLEER. The CDR3 bases are TGCGCCAGCAGCCAAGCCCTCGGGGGACTTTCTAACTATGGCTACACCTTC. This gives the protein CASSQALGGLSNYGYTF.

CDR3 loop: CASSESRETDTQYF. CDR3 coding DNA: TGTGCCAGCAGTGAATCGCGGGAGACAGATACGCAGTATTTT. The chain has TRBV6-1 and TRBJ2-3; 7 bases fit TRBD2. This CDR3 is 14 amino acids long. CDR1 and CDR2 (germline): MNHNS, SASEGT. Unmatched junction bases numbered 2, after V lost 2 bases and J lost 3 bases.

The chain carries TRBV18 and TRBJ1-4, with 9 bases fitting TRBD1. The CDR3 has 15 amino acids. From germline, CDR1 is KGHSH and CDR2 LQKENI. The V and J ends lost 2 bases and 6 bases, in that order; junction bases with no gene match: 4. DNA of the CDR3: TGTGCCAGCTCACCATGGGACAGGGTCGATGAAAAACTGTTTTTT. Amino acid sequence: CASSPWDRVDEKLFF.